Each of the 4 T cell receptor beta chains below was sequenced from the same sample in a study of T cell repertoires in cytomegalovirus infection. These receptors' antigens are unknown. TCRdb re-analysed the reads in MiXCR, keeping a single row per CDR3 protein. The sample holds under 300,000 distinct CDR3 sequences, 20% to 25% seen once. The source was cultured PBMCs, collected from culture after CMV antigen stimulation. All receptors come from a human donor in good health (CMV status not recorded). Some clones in this sample may be carry-over from other donors' samples.

In this sample, this clonotype turned up a few times. The rearrangement joins TRBV7-8 to TRBJ2-2, with D perhaps TRBD2 (5 bases). This CDR3 is built from 15 residues. V was shortened by 2 bases and J by 6 bases, with 13 bases between the two germline ends. Germline CDR1 and CDR2: SGHVS and FQNEAQ. The CDR3, as DNA: TGTGCCAGCAGCTTATACAACCGGGGATCCGGGGAGCTGTTTTTT. This encodes CASSLYNRGSGELFF.

The sample holds many counts of this clonotype. The genes are TRBV7-2 and TRBJ2-1, with TRBD2 matching over 10 bases. This CDR3 is 16 amino acids long. Germline V gene sequence: CDR1 SGHTA, CDR2 FQGNSA. Germline trimming cut 1 base from V and 6 bases from J; bases unmatched to any gene: 6. The CDR3 spells CASSLGRGLAANEQFF. For the CDR3, the DNA is TGTGCCAGCAGCTTAGGGCGCGGACTAGCGGCCAATGAGCAGTTCTTC.

This clonotype was counted at least ten times. J is TRBJ1-1 and V is TRBV7-2; D uncertain. CDR3 size: 14 residues. The ends were cut back, 5 bases at V and 0 bases at J, with 10 bases in the middle. Germline loops: CDR1 SGHTA, CDR2 FQGNSA. As DNA, the CDR3 is TGTGCCAGCAGCCAGTCGTGGTTGAACACTGAAGCTTTCTTT. Protein sequence: CASSQSWLNTEAFF.

This clonotype was seen a few times. The chain uses TRBV6-2 or TRBV6-3 and TRBJ2-7; perhaps TRBD1 as D (6 bases). The CDR3 has 12 amino acids. The germline V gene has CDR1 MNHEY and CDR2 SVGEGT. The V and J ends lost 2 bases and 6 bases respectively, with 8 bases between them. CDR3 sequence: CASSYGTSEQYV. In DNA form, the CDR3 reads TGTGCCAGCAGTTACGGGACATCCGAGCAGTACGTC.